This TCR beta chain was found in a study of cytomegalovirus exposure and HLA in healthy donors (dated by TCRdb to 2016 to 2017). About the investigation overall: An earlier analysis of approximately 640 of the donors reported about 250 Gb of sequence data and roughly 110 million unique TCR beta sequences from about 179 million T cells. Genome-wide SNP genotypes for about 55% of the 666 donors were used in a later genetic analysis, which treated that subset as a discovery cohort. Around 320 gigabases of sequencing data and tens of millions of unique TCR sequences were included in an early release covering roughly 600 HLA-typed donors. Using immunosequencing, the study profiled T cell repertoires from approximately 700 subjects and related those repertoires to cytomegalovirus serostatus. The study aimed to test whether cataloging public T cell receptors could reveal signatures of past pathogen exposure. The genetic ancestry cluster associated with self-reported Caucasian donors included 81% of the approximately 400 genotyped donors. Donor age, sex, ethnicity and CMV serostatus were compiled alongside the repertoire data. A later analysis re-analyzed previously published TCR beta repertoires from 666 donors and added high-resolution HLA genotyping to study TCR occurrence patterns. Because of strong linkage in the cohort, four to six DR-DQ haplotypes were treated as single units for association and clustering. The number of typed donors differed by locus: 629-630 for A, B, C, DRB1 and DQB1; 500 to 550 for DQA1; 606 for DPA1; and roughly 450 for DPB1. In addition to the first cohort of roughly 700 subjects, a separate validation cohort of some 120 different subjects was used. HLA typing included class I and class II loci at four-digit resolution. All discovery cohort repertoires had been generated using a single sequencing platform. In an earlier analysis of more than 550 of the donors, high-throughput TCR beta sequencing was used to judge whether each TCR beta V gene segment behaved as functional or pseudogenic. High-throughput TCR immunosequencing, statistical association of individual TCRs with disease status, and machine learning were combined to predict cytomegalovirus infection status. The later analysis used no new phenotypic data to find candidate immune exposures, relying instead on TCR beta sequences and their occurrence across donors. Across approximately 420 genotyped donors of the cohort, an average of about 240,000 unique TCR beta nucleotide sequences per donor were sequenced, and 15% to 20% of those sequences were non-productive. What the study reported, not specific to this receptor: The cohort was sequenced for TCR beta chains only, and without alpha or paired-chain data the features that could be detected were limited. A total of fewer than 200 TCR beta chains were listed by the study as associated with cytomegalovirus. About 15 rarely observed V segments, including chromosome 9 orphons, were excluded from the earlier analysis of just under 600 of the donors because counts were too low. For the cohort, immune exposure information was limited to CMV serostatus. Correlated functional status among segregating V segments might reflect linkage disequilibrium, but an unknown experimental factor could not be ruled out. Compared with equally common non-associated chains, HLA-associated TCR beta chains in a later analysis were more clonally expanded and had lower generation probabilities. In vitro tests confirmed that a few of the cytomegalovirus-associated TCR beta chains recognize cytomegalovirus antigens. Presence/absence analyses assumed roughly uniform sequencing depth across donors, an assumption that may not hold. In a later genetic analysis, a missense DCLRE1C variant was associated with V-gene and J-gene trimming of TCR beta chains, and the association was replicated in an independent cohort. A later analysis reported that several top co-occurrence clusters appeared linked to parvovirus B19, influenza, CMV and Epstein-Barr virus. Because some donors lacked HLA typing at each locus, the association tests relied only on the typed subset. Some IMGT-functional V segments, including TRBV6-2 and TRBV6-3, could not be distinguished by the 87-base-pair reads and were therefore excluded. Specific HLA alleles were associated with over 15,000 TCR beta sequences at a false discovery rate of 0.05 in a later analysis. According to a later analysis, TCR association rates differed among HLA loci, with DRB1 alleles showing the most associated TCRs and HLA-C alleles showing the fewest. In a later analysis, most CMV-associated TCR beta chains were found to appear HLA-restricted, with HLA associations seemingly driven largely by CMV exposure. When HLA alleles, especially DR and DQ, strongly co-occurred, attributing TCR associations to individual alleles was difficult. The authors suggested that the approach could potentially be generalized to other disease states and immunological phenotypes. The sequencing pipeline was judged likely to have produced a cluster of highly shared sequence variants as a technical artifact. Compared with the approximately 670-donor mean, donors in an Asian-associated ancestry cluster had fewer N-insertions in productive TCRs, according to a later genetic analysis. The classifier was reported to diagnose cytomegalovirus status with high specificity and sensitivity in both the original cohort and the validation cohort. Broadly in line with IMGT annotations, most TCR beta V segments showed up in productive rearrangements about 87% or about 30% of the time in an earlier analysis of several hundred of the donors. Across donors, most TCR sequences were observed very rarely, whereas some public TCRs were present in many individuals. A further reported finding was that TCR beta sequences accurately predicted the HLA-A and HLA-B alleles for most subjects in the first cohort.

According to the germline V gene, CDR1 reads WSHSY and CDR2 reads SAAADI. V ends up 10 bases short and J 4 bases short, with an unmatched junction base count of 13. The cysteine opens and the phenylalanine closes a CDR3 of 17 amino acids. The only DNA kept is the CDR3, 51 bases in frame from the first base. The cohort consisted of 670 or so healthy bone marrow donors. All cohort members were sampled while nominally healthy, although unrecorded immune exposures were likely present. The donor tested CMV seronegative and was one of the 352 seronegative cohort members. Each donor provided a peripheral blood sample, and peripheral blood mononuclear cells were used for TCR beta sequencing. The Qiagen DNeasy Blood Extraction Kit was used to extract genomic DNA from the blood cell samples. The library was prepared using the immunoSEQ multiplex PCR assay. The multiplex PCR relied on a mix of 60 forward primers for TCR Vbeta segments and 13 reverse primers for TCR Jbeta segments. The CDR3 region of rearranged TCR beta genes was amplified from genomic DNA with a multiplex PCR assay. The Illumina HiSeq System was used to sequence the amplified TCR beta libraries as 87-base-pair reads. The study's own analysis went as follows. In a later analysis, some 80 million unique TCR beta chains were counted across the roughly 670 repertoires, and roughly 10 million of these chains were shared by at least two donors. To remove PCR and sequencing errors, raw reads were error-corrected and collapsed into unique sequences using a nearest-neighbor algorithm that merged closely related sequences. To assign V, D and J gene segments, CDR3 sequences were aligned to IMGT reference sequences. For a sequence to be retained, at least a six-nucleotide match to both a V gene segment and a J gene segment was required. A rearrangement was called productive if the CDR3 had no stop codons and remained in frame with V and J, and every other rearrangement was called non-productive. Following IMGT convention, CDR3 was defined as the stretch from the second conserved V-encoded cysteine up to the conserved J-encoded phenylalanine. The earlier analysis of 587 of the donors excluded sequences that lacked an unambiguous match to a single V gene segment. In an earlier analysis of a few hundred of the donors, a V segment was called functional when productive rearrangements were above 56.7%, and segregating when the standard deviation between donors exceeded 5%. A statistical classification framework was developed to diagnose cytomegalovirus status using the catalog of TCR beta chain sequences. In a later analysis, V and J genes were assigned by comparing TCR nucleotide sequences against IMGT/GENE-DB human TR gene sequences. In a later analysis, CDR3 sequences and most-parsimonious VDJ recombination scenarios were assigned using the TCRdist pipeline. In a later analysis, each TCR beta chain was defined by its CDR3 amino acid sequence together with its V-gene family, and reads without a unique V-gene family were excluded. As a way to deal with suspected cross-contamination and a sequencing artifact, a later analysis dropped hundreds of nucleotide sequences that were highly shared and had low generation probability. In a later analysis, a clonal expansion index was calculated for each public chain from normalized within-repertoire ranks of inferred template counts. A later analysis computed generation probabilities with a VDJ recombination model fitted to out-of-frame rearrangements, and checked the results against IGoR. In a later analysis, TCR-TCR, TCR-HLA and TCR-CMV co-occurrence was scored with hypergeometric tests, and a repertoire-size bias correction was applied to TCR pairs. To estimate false discovery rates, a later analysis permuted the HLA or CMV assignments 20 times. In a later analysis, co-occurring TCRs were grouped using DBSCAN, and TCRdist sequence similarity was added for clustering within HLA-allele-positive subsets. Repertoires with fewer than 30,000 or more than 120,000 public chains, plus five repertoires with anomalous nucleotide sharing, were excluded from co-occurrence clustering. The table comes from immuneACCESS by way of TCRdb, which keeps in-frame sequences with V and J called. Part of the clones is missing from these tables; in studies checked, under half for an unresolved V gene and the rest for unknown reasons. That table is the source of V, J and clone size, and D and trimming were worked out from the DNA. The sample table holds roughly 100,000 clones, of which 65% to 75% were seen once. About 1.9% of the sample is in the top ten clones.

As to this clone: Its specific antigen is unknown. Base qualities are not recorded, but no much larger clone differs from it by a single base.

Recombination connected TRBV10-2 to TRBJ2-3, with TRBD2 identical over 14 junction bases. The TCR was taken from a woman aged 40 to 49 in good health and CMV-seronegative. Material for sequencing was PBMCs. The DNA sequence is TGCGCCATCAGAACGACTAGCGGGAGGGCCACTTCAGATACGCAGTATTTT. Protein translation: CAIRTTSGRATSDTQYF.